Below, 7 T cell receptor beta chains from the same sample are listed, as sequenced in a study of beta chain features in type 1 diabetes. These receptors have no identified antigens. TCRB transcripts that were expressed got sequenced, as all of the isolated RNA had been reverse transcribed. Assay used: immunoSEQ multiplex PCR; TCRdb lists only in-frame clones, some missing. The sample lists around 340,000 clones; over 7% were seen once. Study results and caveats: Shortening of TCRB CDR3s, moderate but significant, appeared in all four CD4+ subsets of Type 1 diabetes patients.

The sequenced material came from central memory CD4+ T cells from blood. Source of these receptors: a young man with type 1 diabetes.

This clone was picked up a small number of times. The J gene is TRBJ2-3, the V gene TRBV7-2; weak D call: TRBD2 (6 bases). Germline V gene sequence: CDR1 SGHTA, CDR2 FQGNSA. With 5 bases removed from V and 0 bases from J, the gap between germline ends came to 9 bases. The CDR3 covers 14 residues. The CDR3 region has the DNA TGTGCCAGCAGCCCGGGACTTAGCACAGATACGCAGTATTTT. This encodes CASSPGLSTDTQYF.

This clone appeared a few times. The rearrangement uses TRBV6-6 and TRBJ2-1; D is perhaps TRBD1 (6 bases). V was trimmed by 7 bases and J by 4 bases, leaving 17 bases between them. The CDR3 consists of 15 residues. The germline CDR1 and CDR2 sequences are MNHNY and SVGAGI (reference sequence). The CDR3 DNA reads as TGTGCCAGCATCCCAGGGGACAAGCGATACAATGAGCAGTTCTTC. Translated, it gives CASIPGDKRYNEQFF.

The chain employs TRBV10-3 and TRBJ2-2; 7 bases line up with TRBD1. Trimming cost V 5 bases and J 8 bases; bases outside gene matches: 8. The length of the CDR3 is 14 residues. In germline, CDR1 is ENHRY, CDR2 SYGVKD. In nucleotides, the CDR3 is TGTGCCATCAGTAGGGACAGCTCAACGGGGGAGCTGTTTTTT. It encodes CAISRDSSTGELFF.

V usage is TRBV28 and J usage is TRBJ1-1; a weak D match, TRBD1 (6 bases). CDR3 length: 14 amino acids. The V gene's germline CDR1 is MDHEN and CDR2 SYDVKM. V dropped 5 bases and J dropped 2 bases, with 12 bases sitting between them. The CDR3 is CASSTGQKNTEAFF. For the CDR3, the DNA is TGTGCCAGCAGTACCGGACAGAAAAACACTGAAGCTTTCTTT. Complete variable domain (other parts from reference TRBV28 and TRBJ1-1): DVKVTQSSRYLVKRTGEKVFLECVQDMDHENMFWYRQDPGLGLRLIYFSYDVKMKEKGDIPEGYSVSREKKERFSLILESASTNQTSMYLCASSTGQKNTEAFFGQGTRLTVV.

This clone was detected only a few times. The chain is built from TRBV2 and TRBJ2-7, with 10 bases fitting TRBD1. Germline CDR1 SNHLY, CDR2 FYNNEI. The CDR3 contains 16 residues. V lost 6 bases, J lost 2 bases, and 10 bases stayed unmatched. CDR3 region: CASRYPGQGRPYEQYF. DNA for the CDR3: TGTGCCAGCAGGTACCCGGGACAGGGGCGCCCCTACGAGCAGTACTTC. Drawing the rest from reference TRBV2 and TRBJ2-7, the complete variable domain is EPEVTQTPSHQVTQMGQEVILRCVPISNHLYFYWYRQILGQKVEFLVSFYNNEISEKSEIFDDQFSVERPDGSNFTLKIRSTKLEDSAMYFCASRYPGQGRPYEQYFGPGTRLTVT.

This clone came up a few times. The chain joins TRBV18 to TRBJ1-2; TRBD1 might be the D (5 bases). With 3 bases removed from V and 7 bases from J, the gap between germline ends came to 15 bases. The CDR3 is 14 residues long. CDR1 and CDR2 from the germline V gene are KGHSH and LQKENI. In DNA, the CDR3 is TGTGCCAGCTCACCGGCCGGAGGGGACGCTGGCTACACCTTC. Its protein product is CASSPAGGDAGYTF.

This clone turned up a few times. V gene TRBV29-1 combines with J gene TRBJ1-2; 9 bases map to TRBD1. CDR1 and CDR2 from the germline V gene are SQVTM and ANQGSEA. The CDR3 has 13 residues. V was clipped by 6 bases and J by 9 bases; unmatched bases: 11. The CDR3 is CSVGQGALESYTF. The DNA of the CDR3 is TGCAGCGTGGGACAGGGCGCCCTAGAAAGCTACACCTTC.